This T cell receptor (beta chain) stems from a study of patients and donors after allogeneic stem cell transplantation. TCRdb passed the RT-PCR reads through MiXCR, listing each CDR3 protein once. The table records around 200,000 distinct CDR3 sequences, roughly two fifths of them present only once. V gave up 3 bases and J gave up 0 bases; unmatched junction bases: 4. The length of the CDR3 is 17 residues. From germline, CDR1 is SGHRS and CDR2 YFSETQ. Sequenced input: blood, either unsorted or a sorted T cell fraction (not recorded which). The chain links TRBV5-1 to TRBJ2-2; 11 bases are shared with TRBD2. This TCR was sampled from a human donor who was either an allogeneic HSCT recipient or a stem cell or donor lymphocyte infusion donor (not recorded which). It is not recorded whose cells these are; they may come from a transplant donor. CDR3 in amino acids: CASSSVAGGPNTGELFF. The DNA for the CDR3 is TGCGCCAGCAGCTCCGTAGCGGGGGGGCCGAACACCGGGGAGCTGTTTTTT. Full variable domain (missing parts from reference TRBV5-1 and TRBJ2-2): KAGVTQTPRYLIKTRGQQVTLSCSPISGHRSVSWYQQTPGQGLQFLFEYFSETQRNKGNFPGRFSGRQFSNSRSEMNVSTLELGDSALYLCASSSVAGGPNTGELFFGEGSRLTVL.